This TCR beta chain was captured by sequencing in a study of blood T cell repertoires in COVID-19. Clones were read by immunoSEQ multiplex PCR, and TCRdb kept only the in-frame ones, dropping some. The repertoire holds under 450,000 clones, with roughly 88% as singletons. Trimming cost V 2 bases and J 6 bases, with 16 bases left between them. CDR1 and CDR2 from the germline V gene are MNHEY and SVGAGI. The CDR3 is made up of 15 amino acids. This clonotype originated in a woman aged 50 to 60 with COVID-19, enrolled during active disease. Input material: peripheral blood. The rearrangement uses TRBV6-5 and TRBJ1-2, with D possibly TRBD1 on 6 matching bases. CDR3 residues: CASSYRGRGDDGYTF. CDR3 in DNA: TGTGCCAGCAGTTACCGTGGCAGGGGAGACGATGGCTACACCTTC.